A single sample gave rise to the 25 T cell receptor beta chains below, sequenced in a study of T cell responses to AZD1222 COVID-19 vaccine. The method was immunoSEQ multiplex PCR; TCRdb's version includes in-frame clones alone and lacks a portion of them. This sample yields 200,000 or so clones, of which 94% are seen a single time; about 9% belongs to the top ten. Sequenced here: peripheral blood, sampled on day 0 of AZD1222 vaccination. Every receptor here comes from an adult in good health.

V usage is TRBV2 and J usage is TRBJ2-1, with a tentative D call TRBD1 (5 bases). Germline loops: CDR1 SNHLY, CDR2 FYNNEI. Trimming shortened V by 3 bases and J by 5 bases, and 8 bases separated the two germline ends. The CDR3 sequence is 13 residues long. The CDR3 sequence: CASSDVGDNEQFF. The CDR3 DNA reads TGTGCCAGCAGTGACGTAGGGGACAATGAGCAGTTCTTC.

The chain carries TRBV19 and TRBJ1-1; D remains ambiguous. V lost 6 bases and J lost 4, with 9 bases in between. Germline values: CDR1 LNHDA, CDR2 SQIVND (reference sequence). The length of the CDR3 is 12 residues. The CDR3 loop is CASSPVGTEAFF. CDR3 sequence (DNA): TGTGCCAGTAGCCCGGTAGGCACTGAAGCTTTCTTT.

V gene TRBV6-2 or TRBV6-3 combines with J gene TRBJ1-6; D gene uncertain. Germline-derived CDR1 and CDR2 are MNHEY and SVGEGT. V gave up 2 bases and J gave up 2 bases, with 10 bases separating them. The CDR3 sequence is 16 residues long. CDR3 loop: CASSYPAEAYNSPLHF. CDR3 DNA sequence: TGTGCCAGCAGTTACCCCGCGGAGGCCTATAATTCACCCCTCCACTTT.

The chain is built from TRBV18 and TRBJ1-1; no definite D call. Trimming took off 2 bases at V and 8 bases at J, with 6 bases between the two ends. The germline CDR1 and CDR2 sequences are KGHSH and LQKENI. The CDR3 consists of 11 residues. This CDR3 reads CASSPGSEAFF. CDR3 nucleotides: TGTGCCAGCTCACCAGGGTCGGAAGCTTTCTTT.

The rearrangement uses TRBV6-5 and TRBJ2-7; 9 bases fit TRBD1. With 2 bases clipped from V and 4 bases from J, the junction kept 6 bases outside the gene matches. The CDR3 runs 15 residues. Germline assignment: CDR1 MNHEY and CDR2 SVGAGI. The CDR3 DNA follows: TGTGCCAGCAGTTACACAGGGGGCCTTGGGTACGAGCAGTACTTC. It is translated as CASSYTGGLGYEQYF.

The chain couples TRBV7-2 to TRBJ2-5; D remains ambiguous. Trimming removed 0 bases from V and 5 bases from J, with 7 bases in between. Germline CDR1 SGHTA, CDR2 FQGNSA. This CDR3 contains 13 residues. The CDR3 protein is CASSLARIETQYF. The CDR3 DNA follows: TGTGCCAGCAGCTTAGCCCGAATCGAGACCCAGTACTTC.

The rearrangement joins TRBV21-1 to TRBJ2-3; TRBD1 was called by the table and not checked on the DNA. TRBV21-1 is a documented pseudogene. This CDR3 region has 20 residues. The CDR3 sequence: CASSNRKGGTGWGSTDTQYF. For the CDR3, the DNA is TGTGCCAGCAGCAATCGAAAGGGGGGGACAGGCTGGGGAAGCACAGATACGCAGTATTTT.

The chain recombines TRBV19 with TRBJ1-1; D is unclear. Deletions cut 5 bases from V and 11 bases from J, with 12 bases between. Germline V gene data show CDR1 as LNHDA and CDR2 as SQIVND (reference sequence). The CDR3 is made up of 11 amino acids. This CDR3 reads CASSRWNTAFF. The CDR3 coding sequence is TGTGCCAGTAGTCGGTGGAATACGGCTTTCTTT. The full variable domain, its missing parts supplied by reference TRBV19 and TRBJ1-1, is DGGITQSPKYLFRKEGQNVTLSCEQNLNHDAMYWYRQDPGQGLRLIYYSQIVNDFQKGDIAEGYSVSREKKESFPLTVTSAQKNPTAFYLCASSRWNTAFFGQGTRLTVV.

This chain joins TRBV5-4 and TRBJ2-7; 9 bases are a match to TRBD2. CDR3 length equals 15 residues. Germline V gene lookup returns CDR1 SGHNT and CDR2 YYREEE (reference sequence). V lost 0 bases to trimming and J lost 3 bases; unmatched junction nucleotides: 4. CDR3 in amino acids: CASSLELAGIYEQYF. CDR3 bases: TGTGCCAGCAGCTTGGAGCTAGCGGGGATCTACGAGCAGTACTTC.

The V call is TRBV29-1, the J call TRBJ1-3; D not resolved. V was clipped by 7 bases and J by 3 bases, with 16 bases between them. CDR3 length: 14 residues. Looked up from germline, CDR1 is SQVTM and CDR2 is ANQGSEA. The CDR3 DNA reads TGCAGCGGTACCTCGGGAGGGAATGGAAACACCATATATTTT. Translating it yields CSGTSGGNGNTIYF.

This clone was seen only once. The V call is TRBV6-5, the J call TRBJ1-2; 7 bases align to TRBD1. From germline, CDR1 is MNHEY and CDR2 SVGAGI. This CDR3 contains 15 residues. J lost 7 bases, V lost 0 bases, and 8 bases had no gene match. CDR3 in DNA: TGTGCCAGCAGTTACTCCCCGACAGGGCGTCGTGGCTACACCTTC. Residues: CASSYSPTGRRGYTF.

This chain connects TRBV29-1 to TRBJ1-2, with D perhaps matching TRBD1 (6 bases). Germline CDR1 is SQVTM and CDR2 is ANQGSEA. This CDR3 is 13 amino acids long. V lost 6 bases to trimming and J lost 4 bases, with 15 bases between them. The CDR3 is CSVGGGRFYGYTF. CDR3 bases: TGCAGCGTCGGGGGGGGCAGGTTCTATGGCTACACCTTC.

V is TRBV12-3 or TRBV12-4 and J is TRBJ1-1; D might be TRBD1 (5 bases). Between the trimmed V and J ends, which lost 6 bases and 4 bases, there was a span of 12 bases. The length of the CDR3 is 13 residues. The CDR3 here is CASRLRGVTEAFF. CDR3 in DNA: TGTGCCAGCAGACTTCGGGGGGTCACTGAAGCTTTCTTT.

The chain employs TRBV27 and TRBJ1-5, with a possible D match to TRBD1 (6 bases). CDR3 size: 13 residues. CDR1 and CDR2 (germline): MNHEY, SMNVEV (reference sequence). V was shortened by 5 bases and J by 8 bases, with 13 bases between the two germline ends. The CDR3 nucleotides read TGTGCCAGCAGTCCCGGGGGGCGGGAGCCCCAGCATTTT. Encoded protein: CASSPGGREPQHF.

The chain combines TRBV4-3 with TRBJ1-2; D is unclear. Trimming took off 0 bases at V and 4 bases at J, with 15 bases between the two ends. The germline gives CDR1 LGHNA, CDR2 YSLEER. The CDR3 is 16 amino acids. The CDR3 is CASSQDTPAPFYGYTF. In DNA form, the CDR3 reads TGCGCCAGCAGCCAAGACACCCCAGCCCCATTCTATGGCTACACCTTC.

The genes are TRBV6-1 and TRBJ1-1; no clear D gene. Trimming left V 3 bases short and J 4 bases short, with 9 bases between. This CDR3 has 13 residues. Germline values: CDR1 MNHNS, CDR2 SASEGT. The CDR3 region is CASSDWQATEAFF. In DNA form, the CDR3 reads TGTGCCAGCAGTGACTGGCAGGCCACTGAAGCTTTCTTT.

This sequence joins TRBV19 and TRBJ1-4; the D is unclear. CDR1 and CDR2 (germline): LNHDA, SQIVND (reference sequence). Trimming pared 2 bases from V and 0 bases from J, leaving 7 bases between. The CDR3 has 15 residues. In nucleotides, the CDR3 is TGTGCCAGTAGTATAAGAACAGCAACTAATGAAAAACTGTTTTTT. Translation gives CASSIRTATNEKLFF.

The chain combines TRBV27 with TRBJ2-7; D is perhaps TRBD1 (7 bases). Germline V gives CDR1 MNHEY, CDR2 SMNVEV (reference sequence). The CDR3 length is 14 residues. Trimming left V 2 bases short and J 3 bases short, with 11 bases between. CDR3 amino acids: CASSLGGGDYEQYF. CDR3 nucleotides: TGTGCCAGCAGTTTAGGAGGGGGCGACTACGAGCAGTACTTC.

V and J are TRBV5-1 and TRBJ2-5; D could derive from TRBD1 or TRBD2 (7 bases each). This CDR3 is 16 amino acids long. The germline V gene encodes CDR1 SGHRS and CDR2 YFSETQ. The V gene lost 4 bases and the J gene lost 1 base, with 17 bases spanning the gap. The CDR3 spells CASSPGRGGTQETQYF. The CDR3 region has the DNA TGCGCCAGCAGCCCGGGCAGGGGGGGAACCCAAGAGACCCAGTACTTC.

The V and J genes are TRBV24-1 and TRBJ2-1; TRBD2 matches at 12 bases. Germline lookup yields CDR1 KGHDR and CDR2 SFDVKD. There are 16 residues in the CDR3. Trimming took 4 bases from V and 6 from J; bases not matched to a gene: 6. DNA of the CDR3: TGTGCCACCAGTGAAGCGACTAGCGGGAGTGGCAATGAGCAGTTCTTC. It yields the protein CATSEATSGSGNEQFF.

V gene TRBV19 combines with J gene TRBJ2-1, with TRBD1 matching over 10 bases. CDR1 is LNHDA, CDR2 SQIVND, per germline (reference sequence). The CDR3 consists of 16 residues. The V gene end was trimmed by 4 bases and the J gene end by 3 bases; junction bases not matched to a gene: 6. CDR3 nucleotides: TGTGCCAGTAGTACGCTTCGGACAGGGGGCTACAATGAGCAGTTCTTC. It yields the protein CASSTLRTGGYNEQFF. The full variable domain, in which reference TRBV19 and TRBJ2-1 provide the parts outside the CDR3, is DGGITQSPKYLFRKEGQNVTLSCEQNLNHDAMYWYRQDPGQGLRLIYYSQIVNDFQKGDIAEGYSVSREKKESFPLTVTSAQKNPTAFYLCASSTLRTGGYNEQFFGPGTRLTVL.

The chain carries TRBV11-2 and TRBJ2-1; 10 bases are a match to TRBD1. The ends lost 4 bases at V and 12 bases at J; junction bases unmatched: 9. Germline assignment: CDR1 SGHAT and CDR2 FQNNGV. This CDR3 is 14 amino acids long. The CDR3 is CASSWRQGARGQFF. CDR3 DNA: TGTGCCAGCAGCTGGAGACAGGGGGCGCGTGGGCAGTTCTTC.

V usage is TRBV7-9 and J usage is TRBJ2-7; D is possibly TRBD1 or TRBD2 (6 bases each). This CDR3 comprises 13 residues. Trimming left V 3 bases short and J 6 bases short, with 12 bases between. Germline CDR1 reads SEHNR; CDR2 reads FQNEAQ (reference sequence). The CDR3 loop is CASSFLEGGEQYF. The CDR3 region has the DNA TGTGCCAGCAGCTTTTTGGAGGGGGGCGAGCAGTACTTC.

V usage is TRBV6-6 and J usage is TRBJ1-3; possible D gene TRBD1, 6 bases. The V end lost 5 bases, the J end lost 4 bases, and 12 bases lay between the germline ends. The CDR3 is 14 residues long. The germline gives CDR1 MNHNY, CDR2 SVGAGI (reference sequence). In DNA, the CDR3 is TGTGCCAGCAGTACCGGGGGCGCCGGAAACACCATATATTTT. This sequence encodes CASSTGGAGNTIYF.

The chain combines TRBV6-6 with TRBJ1-2; D remains ambiguous. The CDR3 totals 15 residues. Per the germline V gene, CDR1 is MNHNY and CDR2 is SVGAGI (reference sequence). V lost 6 bases, J lost 4 bases, and 18 bases lay in between. The chain's CDR3 is CASSNSREPFYGYTF. In DNA, the CDR3 is TGTGCCAGCAGCAATTCGCGGGAGCCATTCTATGGCTACACCTTC.